These 5 T cell receptor beta chains share one sample of origin, sequenced in a study of cytomegalovirus exposure and HLA in healthy donors. With 60 Vbeta and 13 Jbeta primers, the PCR was carried out. Sequencing used immunoSEQ multiplex PCR; TCRdb keeps in-frame clones, though not all of them. The sample contains more than 85,000 clones, around 78% of which appear only once. Sample: PBMCs. The receptors were gathered from a male donor in good health and CMV-seronegative.

This clone was detected only a few times. This chain joins TRBV19 and TRBJ1-2; 7 bases fit TRBD1. Trimming at V came to 4 bases and at J to 5 bases, leaving 13 bases not matched to a gene. Germline V gene lookup returns CDR1 LNHDA and CDR2 SQIVND (reference sequence). The CDR3 totals 16 residues. The CDR3 coding sequence is TGTGCCAGTAGTACCCGGGACAGTCCAAGGGTGTATGGCTACACCTTC. Protein sequence: CASSTRDSPRVYGYTF.

The J gene is TRBJ2-7, the V gene TRBV27, with 8 positions matching TRBD1. There are 18 residues in the CDR3. With V trimmed by 5 bases and J by 1 base, 16 bases remained unmatched. Germline loops: CDR1 MNHEY, CDR2 SMNVEV (reference sequence). This CDR3 is CASSPRSEGDRRSYEQYF. CDR3 nucleotide sequence: TGTGCCAGCAGTCCAAGGAGCGAGGGGGACAGGCGTTCCTACGAGCAGTACTTC.

The chain employs TRBV6-5 and TRBJ1-5, with 8 bases matching TRBD1. Germline V gene lookup returns CDR1 MNHEY and CDR2 SVGAGI. V shed 5 bases and J 0 bases; nucleotides not matched to a gene: 3. This CDR3 spans 15 amino acids. CDR3 nucleotides: TGTGCCAGCAGTGCAGGGACAGGTAGCAATCAGCCCCAGCATTTT. This gives the protein CASSAGTGSNQPQHF.

This clone was recorded once. This rearrangement joins TRBV7-2 to TRBJ2-1; 10 nucleotides align to TRBD2. This CDR3 region has 18 residues. Trimming removed 3 bases from V and 1 base from J; junction bases left unmatched: 9. Germline CDR1 reads SGHTA; CDR2 reads FQGNSA. For the CDR3, the DNA is TGTGCCAGCAGCTTCACCCTAGCGGGAGTGAGGTCCTACAATGAGCAGTTCTTC. Translated: CASSFTLAGVRSYNEQFF.

CDR3 amino acids: CASSLYDRGLESFF. CDR3 in DNA: TGTGCCAGCAGTTTGTATGACAGGGGGCTCGAATCTTTCTTT. The chain is built from TRBV28 and TRBJ1-1; 10 nucleotides align to TRBD1. V lost 3 bases, J lost 12 bases, and 10 bases stayed unmatched. The germline V gene has CDR1 MDHEN and CDR2 SYDVKM. This CDR3 is 14 amino acids long.